Shown below are 27 T cell receptor beta chains from a single sample sequenced in a study of beta chain features in type 1 diabetes. The entirety of the isolated RNA underwent reverse transcription, so expressed TCRB transcripts were sequenced. TCRdb keeps only in-frame clones here, not all; method: immunoSEQ multiplex PCR. Among under 400,000 clones listed, around 19% were seen once. The specimen sequenced was naive CD4+ T cells from blood. The receptors come from a woman between 18 and 29 years old in good health.

This clone was counted once. V and J are TRBV30 and TRBJ1-1; D call uncertain. CDR1 is GTSNPN and CDR2 is SVGIG in the germline V gene (reference sequence). CDR3 size: 16 residues. Trimming left V 0 bases short and J 5 bases short, with 19 bases between. CDR3 region: CAWSVSRTTWFTEAFF. CDR3 DNA: TGTGCCTGGAGTGTATCCCGAACCACATGGTTTACTGAAGCTTTCTTT.

The V call is TRBV4-3, the J call TRBJ2-2, with D uncertain. Trimming stripped 4 bases from V and 2 bases from J, with 8 bases between. The CDR3 loop spans 14 amino acids. Germline V gene sequence: CDR1 LGHNA, CDR2 YSLEER. In nucleotides, the CDR3 is TGCGCCAGCAGCCCCAGGCCCAACACCGGGGAGCTGTTTTTT. Translating gives CASSPRPNTGELFF.

The J gene is TRBJ2-5, the V gene TRBV5-1; a possible D gene is TRBD2 (6 bases). The CDR3 spans 14 residues. The germline V gene encodes CDR1 SGHRS and CDR2 YFSETQ. V lost 3 bases to trimming and J lost 7 bases, with 16 bases between them. The chain's CDR3 is CASSSGDHAATQYF. CDR3 nucleotide sequence: TGCGCCAGCAGCTCGGGGGACCACGCCGCGACCCAGTACTTC.

This clone occurred a few times. The CDR3 loop reads CASSFGTGYYEQYF. The CDR3 region has the DNA TGTGCCAGCAGCTTCGGGACAGGGTACTACGAGCAGTACTTC. The V gene is TRBV11-2, the J gene TRBJ2-7; 9 bases line up with TRBD1. Germline values: CDR1 SGHAT, CDR2 FQNNGV. The CDR3 length is 14 residues. After removal of 3 bases from V and 3 bases from J, the junction contained 3 bases not matched to a gene.

This chain uses TRBV5-4 with TRBJ2-5; the match to TRBD2 covers 8 bases. Germline values: CDR1 SGHNT, CDR2 YYREEE (reference sequence). With 4 bases clipped from V and 5 bases from J, the junction kept 10 bases outside the gene matches. The CDR3 covers 15 residues. In DNA form, the CDR3 reads TGTGCCAGCAGCGGTCGGGTAGCGGGACTCGAGACCCAGTACTTC. This encodes CASSGRVAGLETQYF.

In its sample, this clone was seen a few times. V gene TRBV19 combines with J gene TRBJ2-3; no reliable D call. There are 14 residues in the CDR3. The germline gives CDR1 LNHDA, CDR2 SQIVND (reference sequence). Trimming removed 1 base from V and 2 bases from J, with 7 bases in between. The CDR3: CASSIGGNTDTQYF. CDR3 coding DNA: TGTGCCAGTAGTATAGGCGGAAACACAGATACGCAGTATTTT.

The J gene is TRBJ2-5, the V gene TRBV30, with D unclear. Germline CDR1 reads GTSNPN; CDR2 reads SVGIG (reference sequence). The ends were cut back, 1 base at V and 4 bases at J, with 10 bases in the middle. This CDR3 has 13 amino acids. CDR3 bases: TGTGCCTGGAGTGCCAGGCTCCCAGAGACCCAGTACTTC. As protein: CAWSARLPETQYF.

V and J are TRBV9 and TRBJ2-2; the D gene is possibly TRBD1 (6 bases). The CDR3 runs 16 residues. CDR1 is SGDLS, CDR2 YYNGEE, per germline. V shed 0 bases and J shed 2 bases, with 11 bases lying between them. The CDR3: CASSVAGTLNTGELFF. Here the CDR3 DNA reads TGTGCCAGCAGCGTAGCTGGGACACTCAACACCGGGGAGCTGTTTTTT.

In this sample, this clone turned up a few times. V is TRBV2 and J is TRBJ1-1; the D gene is possibly TRBD1 (5 bases). The V end lost 8 bases, the J end lost 5 bases, and 18 bases lay between the germline ends. The CDR3 covers 14 residues. Germline V gives CDR1 SNHLY, CDR2 FYNNEI. The DNA of the CDR3 is TGTGCCAGCTTGGAGGGCCGCCAGGGAACTGAAGCTTTCTTT. Its translation is CASLEGRQGTEAFF. Full variable domain (remainder filled in from reference TRBV2 and TRBJ1-1): EPEVTQTPSHQVTQMGQEVILRCVPISNHLYFYWYRQILGQKVEFLVSFYNNEISEKSEIFDDQFSVERPDGSNFTLKIRSTKLEDSAMYFCASLEGRQGTEAFFGQGTRLTVV.

V gene TRBV23-1 combines with J gene TRBJ1-2; D is unclear. TRBV23-1 is noted as an ORF with a role that remains uncertain. This CDR3 has 11 residues. With 8 bases removed from V and 3 bases from J, the gap between germline ends came to 7 bases. The CDR3 loop reads CASRSDYGYTF. In nucleotides, the CDR3 is TGCGCCAGCCGGTCTGACTATGGCTACACCTTC.

This clone was seen only a few times. The rearrangement uses TRBV7-9 and TRBJ2-3; 7 nucleotides line up with TRBD2. The CDR3 runs 14 residues. V dropped 4 bases and J dropped 4; count of bases not matched to a gene: 5. Germline V gene data show CDR1 as SEHNR and CDR2 as FQNEAQ (reference sequence). The CDR3 loop is CASSYGGGADTQYF. CDR3 DNA: TGTGCCAGCAGCTACGGGGGAGGGGCAGATACGCAGTATTTT.

This clone has a handful of counts. This sample includes further DNA sequences coding for the same CDR3. The rearrangement links TRBV25-1 to TRBJ2-5; TRBD2 might be the D (6 bases). Germline V gene data show CDR1 as MGHDK and CDR2 as SYGVNS. The CDR3 runs 14 residues. V was pared by 5 bases and J by 2 bases, with 12 bases between. Written as DNA, the CDR3 is TGTGCCAGCAGTCCCCGTGGAGGGCAAGAGACCCAGTACTTC. As protein: CASSPRGGQETQYF.

A note on this clone: This CDR3 is also generated by other DNA sequences in the sample. The chain carries TRBV5-1 and TRBJ1-2; D is possibly TRBD1 (5 bases). Trimming cost V 0 bases and J 4 bases, with 7 bases left between them. Looked up from germline, CDR1 is SGHRS and CDR2 is YFSETQ. This CDR3 contains 13 residues. In DNA, the CDR3 is TGCGCCAGCAGCTTGGCAGGGTCCTATGGCTACACCTTC. It codes for CASSLAGSYGYTF.

This clone turned up a few times. The chain links TRBV23-1 to TRBJ2-1, with 7 bases matching TRBD2. TRBV23-1 has ORF status, its function being uncertain. V lost 4 bases to trimming and J lost 6 bases; unmatched junction nucleotides: 15. The CDR3 is 17 amino acids. Here the CDR3 reads CASSRPAGREPSNEQFF. The CDR3 coding sequence is TGCGCCAGCAGTCGTCCCGCAGGGCGGGAGCCCTCCAATGAGCAGTTCTTC.

This clone was recorded a few times. The gene calls are TRBV18 and TRBJ1-1; D call uncertain. Germline CDR1 reads KGHSH; CDR2 reads LQKENI. The V end was cut by 1 base, the J end by 1 base, with 4 bases between. The CDR3 has 13 residues. In DNA form, the CDR3 reads TGTGCCAGCTCACCACAGAGGAACACTGAAGCTTTCTTT. It codes for CASSPQRNTEAFF. The whole variable domain, remainder taken from reference TRBV18 and TRBJ1-1, is NAGVMQNPRHLVRRRGQEARLRCSPMKGHSHVYWYRQLPEEGLKFMVYLQKENIIDESGMPKERFSAEFPKEGPSILRIQQVVRGDSAAYFCASSPQRNTEAFFGQGTRLTVV.

This clone appeared a few times. The chain combines TRBV27 with TRBJ2-1, with TRBD2 matching 13 bases. The CDR3 sequence is 17 residues long. The trim removed 4 bases at V and 2 bases at J, leaving 5 bases unmatched. The germline CDR1 and CDR2 sequences are MNHEY and SMNVEV (reference sequence). The CDR3 region has the DNA TGTGCCAGCAGTTCTCCTACTAGCGGGGGGGCCTACAATGAGCAGTTCTTC. Its translation: CASSSPTSGGAYNEQFF.

This clone was found a few times. This sequence joins TRBV4-3 and TRBJ1-2; 7 nucleotides match TRBD1. Germline CDR1 and CDR2: LGHNA and YSLEER. The CDR3 is 16 residues long. Trimming cost V 1 base and J 2 bases; bases outside gene matches: 7. Here the CDR3 reads CASSQATGTANYGYTF. In DNA form, the CDR3 reads TGCGCCAGCAGCCAAGCTACCGGGACAGCGAACTATGGCTACACCTTC.

This clone has just a few counts. The genes are TRBV7-9 and TRBJ1-5; D remains ambiguous. Trimming cost V 2 bases and J 0 bases, with 14 bases left between them. The germline gives CDR1 SEHNR, CDR2 FQNEAQ (reference sequence). This CDR3 spans 17 amino acids. CDR3 sequence: CASSLSAAGSSNQPQHF. The CDR3 DNA follows: TGTGCCAGCAGCTTAAGCGCAGCCGGGTCTAGCAATCAGCCCCAGCATTTT.

The chain links TRBV5-6 to TRBJ1-2, with 7 bases aligning to TRBD1. From germline, CDR1 is SGHDT and CDR2 YYEEEE. V was pared by 1 base and J by 2 bases, with 5 bases of the junction left unmatched. The CDR3 runs to 15 residues. The CDR3 nucleotides are TGTGCCAGCAGCTTGACCGGGACAGCGAACTATGGCTACACCTTC. Translated: CASSLTGTANYGYTF.

V and J are TRBV5-1 and TRBJ1-2; weak D call: TRBD1 (6 bases). Looked up from germline, CDR1 is SGHRS and CDR2 is YFSETQ. Trimming cost V 3 bases and J 6 bases, with 21 bases left between them. This CDR3 spans 16 amino acids. The CDR3 loop reads CASSSSGQPFADGYTF. Written as DNA, the CDR3 is TGCGCCAGCAGCTCCTCAGGACAGCCCTTCGCGGATGGCTACACCTTC.

This rearrangement joins TRBV15 to TRBJ1-1, with D perhaps TRBD1 (6 bases). The germline V gene has CDR1 LNHNV and CDR2 YYDKDF (reference sequence). This CDR3 spans 16 amino acids. With 1 base removed from V and 3 bases from J, the gap between germline ends came to 15 bases. In DNA, the CDR3 is TGTGCCACCAGCAGAGCTCGGGACACCGTACACACTGAAGCTTTCTTT. Amino acids: CATSRARDTVHTEAFF.

This chain connects TRBV7-2 to TRBJ2-5; D gene unclear. Trimming removed 2 bases at V and 7 bases at J, with 11 bases between. CDR1 and CDR2 from the germline V gene are SGHTA and FQGNSA. CDR3 length equals 13 residues. This CDR3 reads CASSLPGSGTQYF. DNA for the CDR3: TGTGCCAGCAGCTTACCTGGTTCGGGGACCCAGTACTTC.

The chain joins TRBV7-9 to TRBJ2-1; the match to TRBD1 covers 8 bases. V lost 1 base and J lost 7; bases outside the gene matches: 3. The V gene's germline CDR1 is SEHNR and CDR2 FQNEAQ (reference sequence). The CDR3 sequence is 14 residues long. The CDR3 loop reads CASSLGQGWNEQFF. The CDR3 DNA sequence: TGTGCCAGCAGCTTAGGACAGGGGTGGAATGAGCAGTTCTTC.

This clone appeared a single time. J is TRBJ1-1 and V is TRBV6-6, with 11 bases aligning to TRBD1. CDR3 length: 14 amino acids. Per germline, CDR1 MNHNY and CDR2 SVGAGI (reference sequence). V shed 5 bases, J shed 4 bases, and the junction held 3 bases outside the gene matches. The CDR3 sequence is CASSRGQGGTEAFF. The CDR3 coding sequence is TGTGCCAGCAGTCGGGGACAGGGGGGCACTGAAGCTTTCTTT.

There are a few counts of this clone. V is TRBV5-4 and J is TRBJ2-3; 11 bases are shared with TRBD2. This CDR3 has 16 amino acids. V was clipped by 2 bases and J by 6 bases; unmatched bases: 8. The germline CDR1 and CDR2 sequences are SGHNT and YYREEE (reference sequence). The CDR3 sequence is CASSLLIAGGVDTQYF. CDR3 DNA: TGTGCCAGCAGCTTACTAATAGCGGGAGGGGTGGATACGCAGTATTTT.

The chain couples TRBV6-1 to TRBJ2-3, with 7 bases identical to TRBD1. The CDR3 sequence is 14 residues long. J lost 3 bases, V lost 8 bases, and 8 bases had no gene match. Germline CDR1 is MNHNS and CDR2 is SASEGT. The CDR3 bases are TGTGCCAGCGTTGTTGAACAGGGGACAGATACGCAGTATTTT. It translates to CASVVEQGTDTQYF.

The gene calls are TRBV2 and TRBJ2-3, with TRBD2 as a possible D gene (6 bases). CDR3 size: 14 residues. Germline lookup yields CDR1 SNHLY and CDR2 FYNNEI. With 5 bases removed from V and 2 bases from J, the gap between germline ends came to 11 bases. The CDR3 spells CASSRDSITDTQYF. CDR3 nucleotides: TGTGCCAGCAGTCGGGACTCCATCACAGATACGCAGTATTTT. The whole variable domain, remainder taken from reference TRBV2 and TRBJ2-3, is EPEVTQTPSHQVTQMGQEVILRCVPISNHLYFYWYRQILGQKVEFLVSFYNNEISEKSEIFDDQFSVERPDGSNFTLKIRSTKLEDSAMYFCASSRDSITDTQYFGPGTRLTVL.